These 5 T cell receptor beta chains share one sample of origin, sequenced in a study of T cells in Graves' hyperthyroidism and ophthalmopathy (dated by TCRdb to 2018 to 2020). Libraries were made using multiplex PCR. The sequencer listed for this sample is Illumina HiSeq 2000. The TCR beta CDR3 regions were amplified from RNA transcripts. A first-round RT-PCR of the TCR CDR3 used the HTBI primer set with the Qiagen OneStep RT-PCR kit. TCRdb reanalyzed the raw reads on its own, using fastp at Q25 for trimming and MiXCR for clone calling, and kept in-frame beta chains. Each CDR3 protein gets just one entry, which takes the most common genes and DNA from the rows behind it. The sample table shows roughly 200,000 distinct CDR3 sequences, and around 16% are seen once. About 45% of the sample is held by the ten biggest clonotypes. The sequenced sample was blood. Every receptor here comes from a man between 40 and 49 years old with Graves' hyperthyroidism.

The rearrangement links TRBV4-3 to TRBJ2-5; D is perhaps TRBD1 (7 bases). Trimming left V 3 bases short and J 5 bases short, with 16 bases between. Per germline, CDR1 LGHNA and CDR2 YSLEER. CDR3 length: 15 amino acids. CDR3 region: CASSQSAGGPETQYF. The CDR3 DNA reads TGCGCCAGCAGCCAGTCGGCAGGGGGGCCGGAGACCCAGTACTTC.

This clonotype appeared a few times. The CDR3 DNA is TGCAGCGTTGAAGGGCGAATGGGGGGAACCTACAATGAGCAGTTCTTC. Its translation is CSVEGRMGGTYNEQFF. The chain couples TRBV29-1 to TRBJ2-1, with D maybe TRBD2 (6 bases). Germline values: CDR1 SQVTM, CDR2 ANQGSEA. The CDR3 runs to 16 residues. V lost 1 base to trimming and J lost 2 bases, with 15 bases between them.

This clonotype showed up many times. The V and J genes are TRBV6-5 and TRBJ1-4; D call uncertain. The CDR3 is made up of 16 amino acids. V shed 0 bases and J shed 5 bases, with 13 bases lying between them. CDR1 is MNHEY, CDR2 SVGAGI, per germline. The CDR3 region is CASSYSVAQLNEKLFF. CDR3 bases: TGTGCCAGCAGTTACTCGGTTGCTCAGCTCAATGAAAAACTGTTTTTT.

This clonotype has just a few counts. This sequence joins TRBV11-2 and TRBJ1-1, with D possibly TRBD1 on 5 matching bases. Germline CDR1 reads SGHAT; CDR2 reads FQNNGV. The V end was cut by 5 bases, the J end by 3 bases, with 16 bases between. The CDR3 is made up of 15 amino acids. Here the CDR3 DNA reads TGTGCCAGCAGCCGGGGGGTCACAGCTTACACTGAAGCTTTCTTT. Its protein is CASSRGVTAYTEAFF.

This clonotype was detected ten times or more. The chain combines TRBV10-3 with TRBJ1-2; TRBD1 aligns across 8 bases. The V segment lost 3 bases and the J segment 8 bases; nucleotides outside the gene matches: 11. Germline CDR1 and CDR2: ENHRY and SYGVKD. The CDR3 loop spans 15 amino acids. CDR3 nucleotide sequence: TGTGCCATCAGTGAAGGACAGGGACCTTTGCTGGGCTACACCTTC. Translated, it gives CAISEGQGPLLGYTF.